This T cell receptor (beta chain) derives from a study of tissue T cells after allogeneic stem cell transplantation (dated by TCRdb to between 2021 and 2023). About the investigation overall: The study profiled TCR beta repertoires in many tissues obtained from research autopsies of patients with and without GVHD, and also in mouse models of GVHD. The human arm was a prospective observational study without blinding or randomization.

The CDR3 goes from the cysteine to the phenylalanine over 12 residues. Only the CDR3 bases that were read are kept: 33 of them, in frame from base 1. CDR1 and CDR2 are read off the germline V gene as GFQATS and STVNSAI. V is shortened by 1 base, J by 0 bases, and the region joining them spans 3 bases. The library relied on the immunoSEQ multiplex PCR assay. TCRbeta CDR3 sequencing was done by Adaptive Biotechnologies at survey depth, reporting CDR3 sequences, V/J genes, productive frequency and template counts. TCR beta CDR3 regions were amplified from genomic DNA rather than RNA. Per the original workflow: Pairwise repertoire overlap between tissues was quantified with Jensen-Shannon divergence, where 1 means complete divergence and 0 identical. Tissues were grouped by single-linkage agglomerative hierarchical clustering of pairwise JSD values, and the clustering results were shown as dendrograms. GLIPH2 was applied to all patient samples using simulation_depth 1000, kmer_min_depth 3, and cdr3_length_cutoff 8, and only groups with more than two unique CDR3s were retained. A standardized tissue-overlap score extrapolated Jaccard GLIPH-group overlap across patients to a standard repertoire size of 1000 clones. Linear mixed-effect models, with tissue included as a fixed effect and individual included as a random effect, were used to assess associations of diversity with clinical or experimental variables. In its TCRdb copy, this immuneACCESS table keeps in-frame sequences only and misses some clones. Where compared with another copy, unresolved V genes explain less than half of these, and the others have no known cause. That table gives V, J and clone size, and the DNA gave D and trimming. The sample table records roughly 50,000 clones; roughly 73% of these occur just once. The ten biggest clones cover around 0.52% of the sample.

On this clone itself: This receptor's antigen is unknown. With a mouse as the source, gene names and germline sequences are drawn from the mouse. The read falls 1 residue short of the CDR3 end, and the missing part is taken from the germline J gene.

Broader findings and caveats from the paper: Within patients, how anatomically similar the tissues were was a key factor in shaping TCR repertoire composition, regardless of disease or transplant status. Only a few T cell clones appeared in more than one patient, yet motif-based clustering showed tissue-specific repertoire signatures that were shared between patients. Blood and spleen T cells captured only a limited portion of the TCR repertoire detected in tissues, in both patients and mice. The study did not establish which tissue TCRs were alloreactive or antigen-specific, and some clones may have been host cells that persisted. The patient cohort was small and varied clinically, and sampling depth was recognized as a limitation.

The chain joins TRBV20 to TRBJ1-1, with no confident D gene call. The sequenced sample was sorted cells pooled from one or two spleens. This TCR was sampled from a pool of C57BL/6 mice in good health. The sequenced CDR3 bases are TGTGGTGCTAGGGGCCAGAACACAGAAGTCTTC. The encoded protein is CGARGQNTEVF. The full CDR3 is CGARGQNTEVFF.